The source of this TCR beta chain is a study of sequential checkpoint blockade in melanoma. The overall study: First-line arms were nivolumab then ipilimumab, or the reverse, randomized 1:1. Maintenance nivolumab came after either treatment sequence. About two dozen patients had matched tumor biopsies before treatment and at week 13 after nivolumab or ipilimumab alone.

Sequencing was performed with immunoSEQ multiplex PCR; in TCRdb, only in-frame clones are kept and a portion is missing. Of about 3,500 clones in the sample, roughly 25% were seen once. In germline, CDR1 is MDHEN, CDR2 SYDVKM. Trimming took 7 bases from V and 12 from J, leaving 25 bases between them. CDR3 size: 15 residues. The treatment is: randomized to nivolumab then ipilimumab (arm A) or the reverse (arm B). This clone was counted a few times. The chain recombines TRBV28 with TRBJ1-5; no definite D call. This TCR came from a human donor with melanoma. The source was tumor tissue (inferred from file names), collected from a patient given nivolumab and ipilimumab in sequence. The DNA for the CDR3 is TGTGCCAGCACCTCCGAGAGGGCCCGGGTGGTTAACCAGCATTTT. Translated, it gives CASTSERARVVNQHF.